This T cell receptor (beta chain) was captured in a study of T-cell memory formation after mild COVID-19. Study-level results: Proof of SARS-CoV-2 specificity was absent for the second-wave clones that crested on day 37. While clones contracting from day 15 to 85 were balanced between CD4 and CD8, later expanders leaned CD4+.

MiXCR was run by TCRdb on the 5' RACE reads, yielding one entry per CDR3 protein. The sample consists of 150,000 or so distinct CDR3 sequences, around 25% of them appearing once. As concerns this clonotype: The target antigen is unknown.

Trimming pared 3 bases from V and 2 bases from J, leaving 16 bases between. CDR1 and CDR2 from the germline V gene are SGHRS and YFSETQ. The length of the CDR3 is 16 residues. The chain couples TRBV5-1 to TRBJ2-3, with D tentatively TRBD1 or TRBD2 (5 bases each). The sequenced sample was PBMCs or a T cell subset sorted from them (not recorded which). This TCR derives from an adult woman who had mild COVID-19 (a few samples of this study predate the infection). Cell type and time point are not known. Here the CDR3 reads CASSSYEGWATDTQYF. The CDR3 region has the DNA TGCGCCAGCAGCTCCTACGAGGGGTGGGCCACAGATACGCAGTATTTT.